These T cell receptor beta chains were read from a single sample in a study of spatial heterogeneity in lung cancer. TCRdb re-called the 5' RACE reads with MiXCR, one entry per CDR3 protein. Found here are 20,000 to 25,000 distinct CDR3 sequences, 6.9% of them singletons; the top ten hold 14%. Sample: PBMCs, taken at surgery. These TCRs come from a male donor with early-stage non-small cell lung cancer. CDR3s include the opening cysteine and the closing phenylalanine or tryptophan. Fields, in order: V gene, D gene, clone size, J gene, CDR3 protein, CDR3 DNA. D genes are given only for firm matches. Clone size is given for some rows only: seen once, a few or many times, or a class if the clone is expanded.

TRBV12-3/TRBV12-4	NA	few	TRBJ1-1	CASSPGLGTEAFF	TGTGCCAGCAGCCCGGGACTGGGCACTGAAGCTTTCTTT
TRBV29-1	NA	many	TRBJ2-5	CSVERLGSATQYF	TGCAGCGTTGAAAGACTAGGTTCAGCGACCCAGTACTTC
TRBV20-1	TRBD1	many	TRBJ2-7	CSATGQGGYEQYF	TGCAGTGCCACCGGACAGGGCGGGTACGAGCAGTACTTC
TRBV19	TRBD1	few	TRBJ1-5	CASRQQGAYQNQPQHF	TGTGCCAGTAGACAACAGGGGGCGTATCAGAATCAGCCCCAGCATTTT
TRBV7-8	TRBD1	many	TRBJ2-7	CASSSPRARGPGYPPYEQYF	TGTGCCAGCAGCTCCCCTCGGGCCAGGGGGCCGGGCTACCCACCCTACGAGCAGTACTTC
TRBV27	TRBD2	NA	TRBJ2-1	CASSFAPAGSYNEQFF	TGTGCCAGCAGTTTTGCGCCAGCGGGAAGCTACAATGAGCAGTTCTTC
TRBV20-1	NA	many	TRBJ2-7	CSAQRGAGFYEQYF	TGCAGTGCCCAACGAGGGGCCGGATTCTACGAGCAGTACTTC
TRBV5-6	NA	many	TRBJ1-1	CASSLSTAPTNTEAFF	TGTGCCAGCAGCTTGTCGACAGCCCCGACAAACACTGAAGCTTTCTTT
TRBV14	NA	few	TRBJ1-2	CASSQMLGDGYTF	TGTGCCAGCAGCCAAATGTTGGGGGATGGCTACACCTTC
TRBV4-2	TRBD1	NA	TRBJ2-1	CASSQDSRQGGVEQFF	TGTGCCAGCAGCCAAGATAGTAGACAGGGGGGTGTTGAGCAGTTCTTC
TRBV12-3/TRBV12-4	NA	many	TRBJ1-4	CASSSRGTGDEKLFF	TGTGCCAGCAGTTCTCGAGGGACGGGCGATGAAAAACTGTTTTTT
TRBV27	NA	NA	TRBJ2-2	CASKKGGQSTGELFF	TGTGCCAGCAAGAAAGGAGGACAGTCCACCGGGGAGCTGTTTTTT
TRBV29-1	NA	many	TRBJ1-6	CSAKGPGTNSPLHF	TGCAGCGCAAAGGGCCCAGGAACCAATTCACCCCTCCACTTT
TRBV18	TRBD2	medium-sized	TRBJ2-6	CASSRSGVSGANVLTF	TGTGCCAGCTCACGTAGCGGGGTTTCTGGGGCCAACGTCCTGACTTTC
TRBV27	NA	many	TRBJ2-6	CASSTLSGANVLTF	TGTGCCAGCAGTACCCTGTCTGGGGCCAACGTCCTGACTTTC
TRBV7-2	TRBD1	NA	TRBJ2-7	CASSFSRQGDEQYF	TGTGCCAGCAGCTTCTCTCGACAGGGTGACGAGCAGTACTTC
TRBV5-8	NA	many	TRBJ2-2	CASSSDSLYTGELFF	TGTGCCAGCAGCTCGGACAGCCTATACACCGGGGAGCTGTTTTTT
TRBV12-3/TRBV12-4	NA	NA	TRBJ1-2	CASSLHRIYTF	TGTGCCAGCAGTCTTCACAGGATCTACACCTTC
TRBV4-2	TRBD1	many	TRBJ2-3	CASSQDQGARRSDTQYF	TGTGCCAGCAGCCAAGATCAGGGGGCCCGGAGGTCGGATACGCAGTATTTT
TRBV9	NA	many	TRBJ2-3	CASSVSRGRDTQYF	TGTGCCAGCAGCGTCAGCAGGGGGAGGGATACGCAGTATTTT
TRBV27	NA	few	TRBJ1-1	CASSLWSSTEAFF	TGTGCCAGCAGTTTGTGGAGTAGCACTGAAGCTTTCTTT
TRBV6-6	TRBD1	many	TRBJ2-5	CASSYSAGTGTQYF	TGTGCCAGCAGTTACTCGGCAGGGACAGGGACCCAGTACTTC
TRBV25-1	TRBD1	many	TRBJ1-2	CASSPQAGQGLSYGYTF	TGTGCCAGCTCTCCCCAGGCAGGACAGGGCCTCTCCTATGGCTACACCTTC
TRBV6-6	NA	few	TRBJ1-3	CASSYSKGEGNTIYF	TGTGCCAGCAGTTACTCGAAGGGCGAAGGAAACACCATATATTTT
TRBV10-3	TRBD1	many	TRBJ2-2	CAISRQGASTGELFF	TGTGCCATCAGCCGACAGGGGGCAAGCACCGGGGAGCTGTTTTTT
TRBV7-8	NA	few	TRBJ2-2	CASRPTTTTTNTGELFF	TGTGCCAGCAGACCCACGACAACCACTACAAACACCGGGGAGCTGTTTTTT
TRBV25-1	NA	NA	TRBJ1-2	CASSERGSASGYTF	TGTGCCAGCAGTGAGCGGGGTTCAGCGTCGGGCTACACCTTC
TRBV12-3/TRBV12-4	TRBD2	NA	TRBJ2-5	CASSFLTSPETQYF	TGTGCCAGCAGTTTTTTGACTAGCCCAGAGACCCAGTACTTC
TRBV7-7	NA	NA	TRBJ2-3	CASSLSRTGVGTDTQYF	TGTGCTAGCAGCTTATCTCGTACGGGAGTGGGCACAGATACGCAGTATTTT
TRBV9	NA	few	TRBJ2-7	CASSVAMGDYEQYF	TGTGCCAGCAGCGTAGCTATGGGGGACTACGAGCAGTACTTC
TRBV10-3	NA	NA	TRBJ2-3	CAISRQEATDTQYF	TGTGCCATCAGTCGACAGGAAGCCACAGATACGCAGTATTTT
TRBV29-1	NA	many	TRBJ2-5	CSVVGSGVETQYF	TGCAGCGTTGTTGGGTCGGGAGTGGAGACCCAGTACTTC
TRBV5-5	TRBD1	many	TRBJ2-5	CASSRGEWTGSQETQYF	TGTGCCAGCAGCCGCGGAGAATGGACAGGGTCGCAAGAGACCCAGTACTTC
TRBV10-3	NA	NA	TRBJ1-3	CAISGAGSPSGNTIYF	TGTGCCATCAGTGGAGCCGGCAGCCCGAGCGGAAACACCATATATTTT
TRBV28	NA	few	TRBJ2-2	CASSLLARANTGELFF	TGTGCCAGCAGTTTATTGGCAAGGGCGAACACCGGGGAGCTGTTTTTT
TRBV6-5	NA	many	TRBJ1-1	CASSASVNTEAFF	TGTGCCAGCAGTGCTTCCGTGAACACTGAAGCTTTCTTT
TRBV10-3	NA	NA	TRBJ1-1	CAIVGHSNTEAFF	TGTGCCATCGTCGGACACTCGAACACTGAAGCTTTCTTT
TRBV29-1	NA	many	TRBJ2-2	CSVAPRVGGELFF	TGCAGCGTTGCCCCCAGGGTTGGCGGGGAGCTGTTTTTT
TRBV9	NA	many	TRBJ1-4	CASSVGTGPNEKLFF	TGTGCCAGCAGCGTAGGTACAGGACCTAATGAAAAACTGTTTTTT